The 7 T cell receptor beta chains reported below all come from one sample, sequenced in a study of control samples from healthy donors and cancer patients. Some clones are missing from TCRdb's copy, which holds only in-frame ones; the method was immunoSEQ multiplex PCR. The sample holds about 130,000 clones; roughly 89% are singletons and the top ten take less than 7%. Sequencing was carried out using blood. The receptors come from a man aged 18 to 29 in good health.

The chain carries TRBV11-3 and TRBJ2-5; D is undetermined. The germline V and J ends were trimmed by 4 bases and 2 bases, with 8 bases remaining between them. The CDR3 consists of 13 residues. Germline V CDR1 and CDR2: SGHNT, YENEEA. DNA of the CDR3: TGTGCCAGCAGCTCGGACGCGCAAGAGACCCAGTACTTC. Translation gives CASSSDAQETQYF.

The rearrangement joins TRBV23-1 to TRBJ1-4; no clear D gene. TRBV23-1 is an open reading frame, and its role is uncertain. CDR3 length: 15 amino acids. Trimming removed 6 bases from V and 8 bases from J, with 19 bases in between. As DNA, the CDR3 is TGCGCCAGCAGGTCGGAGGGCGTAGGTGAGGAAAAACTGTTTTTT. This translates into CASRSEGVGEEKLFF.

In this sample, this clone turned up once. The chain carries TRBV20-1 and TRBJ2-7, with no clear D. This CDR3 comprises 11 residues. Germline values: CDR1 DFQATT, CDR2 SNEGSKA (reference sequence). Between the trimmed V and J ends, which lost 2 bases and 6 bases, there was a span of 8 bases. CDR3 sequence (DNA): TGCAGTGCTAGACAGGACGGCGAGCAGTACTTC. Encoded protein: CSARQDGEQYF.

This clone was picked up one time. The chain couples TRBV24-1 to TRBJ2-3; 7 bases are a match to TRBD1. Unmatched junction bases numbered 9, after V lost 7 bases and J lost 3 bases. Germline V gene sequence: CDR1 KGHDR, CDR2 SFDVKD. The CDR3 spans 15 residues. CDR3 bases: TGTGCCACCAGCGCCGACAGGGTTGAAACAGATACGCAGTATTTT. Its translation is CATSADRVETDTQYF.

The V gene is TRBV4-1, the J gene TRBJ2-5; 8 positions match TRBD1. The junction had 9 bases not matched to a gene; V was cut back by 3 bases and J by 3 bases. This CDR3 spans 16 amino acids. Germline CDR1 and CDR2: MGHRA and YSYEKL. This CDR3 reads CASSQVRGRKEETQYF. The CDR3 bases are TGCGCCAGCAGCCAGGTCAGGGGGCGCAAGGAAGAGACCCAGTACTTC.

The table lists this clone with a count of one. The chain has TRBV15 and TRBJ2-1; D is unresolved. Between the trimmed V and J ends, which lost 0 bases and 6 bases, there was a span of 12 bases. From germline, CDR1 is LNHNV and CDR2 YYDKDF (reference sequence). This CDR3 spans 15 amino acids. CDR3 loop: CATSRDRPSTNEQFF. CDR3 bases: TGTGCCACCAGCAGAGATCGCCCCTCGACCAATGAGCAGTTCTTC.

In the case of this clone: This specimen includes other DNA sequences encoding the same CDR3. The V gene is TRBV5-1, the J gene TRBJ1-1; D is undetermined. The germline CDR1 and CDR2 sequences are SGHRS and YFSETQ. Trimming took off 0 bases at V and 0 bases at J, with 3 bases between the two ends. The CDR3 has 13 amino acids. CDR3 sequence reads: CASSLEVNTEAFF. The CDR3 nucleotides read TGCGCCAGCAGCTTGGAAGTGAACACTGAAGCTTTCTTT.